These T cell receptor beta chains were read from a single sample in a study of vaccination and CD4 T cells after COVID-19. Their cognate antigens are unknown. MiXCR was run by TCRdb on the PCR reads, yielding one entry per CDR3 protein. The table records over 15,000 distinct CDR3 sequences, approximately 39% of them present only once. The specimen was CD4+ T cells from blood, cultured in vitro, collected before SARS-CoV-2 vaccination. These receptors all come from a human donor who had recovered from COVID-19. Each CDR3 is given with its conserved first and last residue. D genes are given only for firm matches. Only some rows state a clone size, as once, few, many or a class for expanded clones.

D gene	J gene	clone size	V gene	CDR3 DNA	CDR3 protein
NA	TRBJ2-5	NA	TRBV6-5	TGTGCCAGCAGTTTGAATCCACGGAGGGAGACCCAGTACTTC	CASSLNPRRETQYF
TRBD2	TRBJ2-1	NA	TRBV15	TGTGCCACCAGCAGAGGAGGGCTAGCGGGCTACAATGAGCAGTTCTTC	CATSRGGLAGYNEQFF
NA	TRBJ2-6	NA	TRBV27	TGTGCCAGCGGCTTTTGGTCAGGCTCTGGGGCCAACGTCCTGACTTTC	CASGFWSGSGANVLTF
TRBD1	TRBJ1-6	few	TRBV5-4	TGTGCCAGCAGCTTTGGACAGGGTCATAATTCACCCCTCCACTTT	CASSFGQGHNSPLHF
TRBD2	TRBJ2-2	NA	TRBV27	TGTGCCAGCAGTTTAGGAAGCGGGGGGGCCGGGGAGCTGTTTTTT	CASSLGSGGAGELFF
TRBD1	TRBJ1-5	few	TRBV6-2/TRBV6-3	TGTGCCAGCAATAGTTACGGGACAGGTTCGGGCAATCAGCCCCAGCATTTT	CASNSYGTGSGNQPQHF
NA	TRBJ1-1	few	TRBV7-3	TGTGCCAGCAGCTTATATCCCCAACCAACTGAAGCTTTCTTT	CASSLYPQPTEAFF
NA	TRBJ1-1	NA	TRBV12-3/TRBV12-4	TGTGCCAGCGGGGCCGGATTGAACACTGAAGCTTTCTTT	CASGAGLNTEAFF
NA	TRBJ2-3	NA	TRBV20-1	TGCAGTGCTAGAGACCCAACCGATAGGGACTCCGGCACTAATTTT	CSARDPTDRDSGTNF
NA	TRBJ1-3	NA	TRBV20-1	TGCAGTGCTAGTAAGACGGCTACTGGAAACACCATATATTTT	CSASKTATGNTIYF
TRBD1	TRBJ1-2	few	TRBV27	TGTGCCAGCAGAATTACGGGACAGGGGATTAATGGCTACACCTTC	CASRITGQGINGYTF
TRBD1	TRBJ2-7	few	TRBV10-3	TGTGCCAAAGTCCTCGACAGGGGCTTC	CAKVLDRGF
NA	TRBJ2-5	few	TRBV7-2	TGTGCCAGCAGCTTAGTTCCGGGGGCTGGACAAGAGACCCAGTACTTC	CASSLVPGAGQETQYF
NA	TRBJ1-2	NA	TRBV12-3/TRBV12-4	TGTGCCAGCAGGATAAAACCCTATGGCTACACCTTC	CASRIKPYGYTF
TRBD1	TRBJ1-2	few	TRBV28	TGTGCCTGTAACAGGGGGCCGGCCGGCTACACCTTC	CACNRGPAGYTF
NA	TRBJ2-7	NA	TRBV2	TGTGCCAGCAGGGCTAGGAGCGGTAGCGAGCAGTACTTC	CASRARSGSEQYF
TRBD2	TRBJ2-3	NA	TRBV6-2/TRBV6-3	TGTGCCAGCAGTTACTCCGGCGGGAGGGCCCCGGATACGCAGTATTTT	CASSYSGGRAPDTQYF
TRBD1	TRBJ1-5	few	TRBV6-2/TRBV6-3	TGTGCCAGCCAAAAAGACAGGGGGCTGAGTCAGCCCCAGCATTTT	CASQKDRGLSQPQHF
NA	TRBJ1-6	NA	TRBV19	TGTGCCAGTAGTGGACAGTCCTATAATTCACCCCTCCACTTT	CASSGQSYNSPLHF
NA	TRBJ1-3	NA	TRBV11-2	TGTGCCAGCAGCCAAGGATGGACGCGAGGAAACACCATATATTTT	CASSQGWTRGNTIYF
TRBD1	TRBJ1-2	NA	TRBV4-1	TGCGCCAGCAGCCATAAGACAGAGGGGGCCTATGGCTACACCTTC	CASSHKTEGAYGYTF
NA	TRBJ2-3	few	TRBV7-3	TGTGCCAGCAGCTTAAGCTCTAGCACAGATACGCAGTATTTT	CASSLSSSTDTQYF
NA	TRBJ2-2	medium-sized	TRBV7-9	TGTGCCAGCAGCTTGGGGGGGCTGTGGACCGGGGAGCTGTTTTTT	CASSLGGLWTGELFF
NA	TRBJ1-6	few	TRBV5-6	TGTGCCAGCAGCTATGGGCTTATCATGGAAAATTCACCCCTCCACTTT	CASSYGLIMENSPLHF
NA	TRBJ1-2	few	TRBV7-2	TGTGCCAGCAGCCCGCGGGTCGCTAACTATGGCTACACCTTC	CASSPRVANYGYTF
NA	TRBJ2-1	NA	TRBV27	TGTGCCAGCAGTTTAGTTGCTGTGGACAATGAGCAGTTCTTC	CASSLVAVDNEQFF
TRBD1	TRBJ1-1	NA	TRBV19	TGTGCCAGTAGTGGGGACAGCCGGAACACTGAAGCTTTCTTT	CASSGDSRNTEAFF
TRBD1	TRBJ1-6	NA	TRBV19	TGTGCCAGTAGTGCCTCCGGGTTGAGGGGGCTCGGTTCACCCCTCCACTTT	CASSASGLRGLGSPLHF
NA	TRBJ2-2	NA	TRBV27	TGTGCCAGCAGAACAGGGTTCACCGGGGAGCTGTTTTTT	CASRTGFTGELFF
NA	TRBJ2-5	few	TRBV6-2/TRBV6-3	TGTGCCAGTGAAGACAGGTCCCGGCCCCAGTACTTC	CASEDRSRPQYF
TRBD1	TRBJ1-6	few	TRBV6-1	TGTGCCAGCAGGGGGACAGGCTATAATTCACCCCTCCACTTT	CASRGTGYNSPLHF
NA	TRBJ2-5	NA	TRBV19	TGTGCCAGTAGTTCCGGCAGGGCCCAAGAGACCCAGTACTTC	CASSSGRAQETQYF
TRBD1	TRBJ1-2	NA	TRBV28	TGTGCCAGCAGTCAGGGACAGGCCCGCTATGGCTACACCTTC	CASSQGQARYGYTF
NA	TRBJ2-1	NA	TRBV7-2	TGTGCCAGCAGCCCCGATAGCGCCTTATACAATGAGCAGTTCTTC	CASSPDSALYNEQFF
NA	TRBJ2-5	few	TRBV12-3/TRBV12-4	TGTGCCAGCAGTTTCGGGACGGAAAAGGGGGAGACCCAGTACTTC	CASSFGTEKGETQYF
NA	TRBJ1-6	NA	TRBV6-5	TGTGCCAGCAGTTACAGGGAGGTCTGGAATTCACCCCTCCACTTT	CASSYREVWNSPLHF
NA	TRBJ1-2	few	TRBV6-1	TGTGCCAGCAGTCTCGGAATGTGGAGCTATGGCTACACCTTC	CASSLGMWSYGYTF
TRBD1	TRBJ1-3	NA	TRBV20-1	TGCAGTGCCCGAACGGGACAGGGAATAAACACCATATATTTT	CSARTGQGINTIYF
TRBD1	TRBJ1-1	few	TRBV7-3	TGTGCCAGCAGTCGGGACAGGGTCGATGAAGCTTTCTTT	CASSRDRVDEAFF
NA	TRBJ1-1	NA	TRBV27	TGTGCCAGCAGTTTACGGCGCTCCCTAGGACCGAACACTGAAGCTTTCTTT	CASSLRRSLGPNTEAFF
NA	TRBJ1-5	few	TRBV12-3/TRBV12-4	TGTGCCAGCGGGAGCAATCAGCCCCAGCATTTT	CASGSNQPQHF
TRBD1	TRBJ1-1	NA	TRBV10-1	TGCGCCAGCAGTGACCACAGGGGGTGGGCGGCTTTCTTT	CASSDHRGWAAFF
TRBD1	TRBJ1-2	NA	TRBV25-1	TGTGCCAGCAGTTGGACAGGGGACGGCTACACCTTC	CASSWTGDGYTF
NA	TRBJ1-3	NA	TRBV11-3	TGTGCCAGCAGGTTCAGCCCTGGAAACACCATATATTTT	CASRFSPGNTIYF
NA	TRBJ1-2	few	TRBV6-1	TGTGCCAGCAGTAGGTTCGGATCCGCGGACTATGGCTACACCTTC	CASSRFGSADYGYTF
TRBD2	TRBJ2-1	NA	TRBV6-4	TGTGCCAGCAGTGACTCTCGGGGGGGTTCCTACAATGAGCAGTTCTTC	CASSDSRGGSYNEQFF
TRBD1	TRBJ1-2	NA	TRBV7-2	TGTGCCAGCAGCCCCACCCCGGGACAGGGGGCCCGTGGCTACACCTTC	CASSPTPGQGARGYTF
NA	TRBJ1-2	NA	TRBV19	TGTGCCAGTAGTATTTCATGGGGCCTCCAAGGCTACACCTTC	CASSISWGLQGYTF
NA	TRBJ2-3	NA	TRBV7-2	TGTGCCAGCAGCCATTTGGGAGATACTAGCACAGATACGCAGTATTTT	CASSHLGDTSTDTQYF
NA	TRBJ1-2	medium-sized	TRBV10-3	TGTGCCATCAGGGGAGGTCGGCAGGGAACTAACTATGGCTACACCTTC	CAIRGGRQGTNYGYTF
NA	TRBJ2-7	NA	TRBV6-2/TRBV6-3	TGTGCCAGCAGTTACTCGGAGTACGAGCAGTACTTC	CASSYSEYEQYF
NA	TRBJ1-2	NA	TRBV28	TGTGCCAGCAGACAGGGAGGAGGCTACACCTTC	CASRQGGGYTF
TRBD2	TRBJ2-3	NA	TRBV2	TGTGCCAGCAGTGAAGAGGGACTAGCGGGCCACAATACGCAGTATTTT	CASSEEGLAGHNTQYF
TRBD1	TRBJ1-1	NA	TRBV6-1	TGTGCCAGCCGAGGACAGGGGGCGGGTACTGAAGCTTTCTTT	CASRGQGAGTEAFF
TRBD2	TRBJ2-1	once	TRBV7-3	TGTGCCAGCAGCTTGACTAGCGGGAGTGGGCGCAATGAGCAGTTCTTC	CASSLTSGSGRNEQFF